The TCR beta chain described here comes from a study of control samples from healthy donors and cancer patients. Profiling relied on immunoSEQ multiplex PCR, and the TCRdb table lists in-frame clones only, not all of them. The top ten clones hold about 1.5% of a sample with around 94,000 clones, approximately 93% of them seen once. This sequence was found in a woman aged 25 to 39 in good health. What was sequenced was blood.

CDR3 sequence reads: CASSPQGLSNQPQHF. The CDR3 nucleotides are TGTGCCAGCAGTCCACAGGGGCTGAGCAATCAGCCCCAGCATTTT. The chain has TRBV2 and TRBJ1-5; 7 nucleotides align to TRBD1. Trimming took 5 bases from V and 1 from J; bases not matched to a gene: 5. Germline-derived CDR1 and CDR2 are SNHLY and FYNNEI. The CDR3 runs 15 residues.